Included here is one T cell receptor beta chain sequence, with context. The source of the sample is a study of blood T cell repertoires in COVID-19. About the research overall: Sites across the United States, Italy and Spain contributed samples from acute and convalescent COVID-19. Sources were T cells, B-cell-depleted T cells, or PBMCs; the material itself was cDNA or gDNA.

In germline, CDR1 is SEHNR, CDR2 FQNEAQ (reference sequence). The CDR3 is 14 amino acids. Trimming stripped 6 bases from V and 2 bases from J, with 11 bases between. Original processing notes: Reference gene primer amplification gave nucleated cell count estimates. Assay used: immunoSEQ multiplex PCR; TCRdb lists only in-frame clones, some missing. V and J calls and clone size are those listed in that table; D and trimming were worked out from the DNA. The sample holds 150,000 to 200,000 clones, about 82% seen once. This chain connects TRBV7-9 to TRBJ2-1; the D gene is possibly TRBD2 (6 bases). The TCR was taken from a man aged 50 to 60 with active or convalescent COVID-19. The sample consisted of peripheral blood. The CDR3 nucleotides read TGTGCCAGCAGTTCGGGACTCACCTACAATGAGCAGTTCTTC. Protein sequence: CASSSGLTYNEQFF.